These T cell receptor beta chains were read from a single sample in a study of blood T cell repertoires in COVID-19. Produced via immunoSEQ multiplex PCR; TCRdb's table is partial and in-frame only. The table shows roughly 450,000 clones, with about 90% occurring only once. Sequencing was done on a sample of PBMCs or T cells enriched from blood (not recorded which). Source of these receptors: a man between 18 and 29 years old who had recovered from COVID-19. The CDR3 runs from the conserved cysteine through the conserved F or W. A D gene is named only where the DNA matches it firmly.

TRBV6-1,-,CASSEDKHAGWGTEAFF
TRBV5-4,-,CASSLRGSTDTQYF
TRBV4-2,TRBD2,CASSQEQLLLAGEVEQFF
TRBV7-8,-,CASSLQGRTTGELFF
TRBV9,-,CASSPNLVAGTYEQYF
TRBV5-1,TRBD1,CASSSNRGHGYTF
TRBV11-2,TRBD1,CASSFVTGGHEKLFF
TRBV19,-,CASRAVNNQPQHF
TRBV5-1,TRBD1,CASSSRGRDGGNQPQHF
TRBV11-2,TRBD1,CASSAGPGTGGYEQYF
TRBV6-5,-,CAAGRSQWEAFF
TRBV18,-,CASSPPSYNSPLHF
TRBV30,TRBD1,CAWNLQGAYSGNTIYF
TRBV25-1,-,CASSESGEQGYTF
TRBV10-2,TRBD1,CASSDFDRGRLEAFF
TRBV5-1,-,CASSLTFNYGYTF
TRBV19,-,CASSIVGQFSNQPQHF
TRBV18,-,CASSPGRDTEAFF
TRBV6-5,TRBD1,CARGDSPKTEAFF
TRBV2,-,CASTSLTTGELFF